This T cell receptor (beta chain) was observed in a study of T cell clones after liver transplantation. Sequencing used immunoSEQ multiplex PCR; TCRdb keeps in-frame clones, though not all of them. The table has roughly 53,000 clones, 60% to 80% seen once. Unstimulated PBMCs were sorted into CD3+CD4+ and CD3+CD8+ populations. The CDR3 length is 15 residues. From germline, CDR1 is KGHSH and CDR2 LQKENI. Trimming stripped 1 base from V and 1 base from J, with 10 bases between. This chain uses TRBV18 with TRBJ1-1; D gene ambiguous. The specimen was CD4+ T cells from blood, collected at the 22-month timepoint. The receptor was isolated from a human patient who received a liver transplant. Some T cells may possibly be graft donor cells. CDR3 residues: CASSPRADPNTEAFF. Written as DNA, the CDR3 is TGTGCCAGCTCACCACGCGCAGACCCGAACACTGAAGCTTTCTTT.